This is a list of T cell receptor beta chains from one sample in a study of blood T cell repertoires in COVID-19. Profiled with immunoSEQ multiplex PCR; TCRdb holds only in-frame clones, not every one. The repertoire holds 150,000 to 200,000 clones, with 83% as singletons. Sequenced sample: peripheral blood. These receptors came from a woman at least 80 years old with acute or convalescent COVID-19. CDR3s include the opening cysteine and the closing phenylalanine or tryptophan. The order of the fields is D gene, V gene, J gene, CDR3 protein, CDR3 DNA. D genes are given only for firm matches.

d_call: TRBD1; v_call: TRBV5-4; j_call: TRBJ2-2; cdr3_aa: CASSSGQGITGELFF; cdr3_nt: TGTGCCAGCAGCTCGGGACAGGGGATTACCGGGGAGCTGTTTTTT
d_call: TRBD1; v_call: TRBV30; j_call: TRBJ1-2; cdr3_aa: CAWSGQGIRGYTF; cdr3_nt: TGTGCCTGGAGTGGACAGGGGATCCGTGGCTACACCTTC
d_call: NA; v_call: TRBV6-5; j_call: TRBJ1-5; cdr3_aa: CASGQGTLGNQPQHF; cdr3_nt: TGTGCCAGCGGGCAGGGAACTCTTGGGAATCAGCCCCAGCATTTT
d_call: NA; v_call: TRBV30; j_call: TRBJ1-1; cdr3_aa: CAWSVRRGTMNTEAFF; cdr3_nt: TGTGCCTGGAGTGTAAGAAGGGGAACTATGAACACTGAAGCTTTCTTT
d_call: NA; v_call: TRBV5-4; j_call: TRBJ1-6; cdr3_aa: CASSLDSDSSNSPLHF; cdr3_nt: TGTGCCAGCAGCTTGGATTCGGACAGTTCCAATTCACCCCTCCACTTT
d_call: NA; v_call: TRBV3-1/TRBV3-2; j_call: TRBJ1-4; cdr3_aa: CASSQDNGGTNEKLFF; cdr3_nt: TGTGCCAGCAGCCAAGATAACGGGGGAACTAATGAAAAACTGTTTTTT
d_call: TRBD2; v_call: TRBV7-9; j_call: TRBJ2-1; cdr3_aa: CASSLAGEHNEQFF; cdr3_nt: TGTGCCAGCAGCTTGGCGGGAGAACACAATGAGCAGTTCTTC
d_call: TRBD2; v_call: TRBV4-2; j_call: TRBJ2-2; cdr3_aa: CASRGGAAGGQGGELFF; cdr3_nt: TGTGCCAGCCGCGGGGGGGCGGCGGGGGGCCAAGGCGGGGAGCTGTTTTTT
d_call: NA; v_call: TRBV5-6; j_call: TRBJ1-1; cdr3_aa: CASSLPGENTEAFF; cdr3_nt: TGTGCCAGCAGCTTGCCCGGAGAGAACACTGAAGCTTTCTTT
d_call: NA; v_call: TRBV5-5; j_call: TRBJ2-3; cdr3_aa: CASSLESGRTDTQYF; cdr3_nt: TGTGCCAGCAGCTTGGAGAGCGGGCGAACAGATACGCAGTATTTT
d_call: NA; v_call: TRBV6-2/TRBV6-3; j_call: TRBJ1-2; cdr3_aa: CASSYSDSRYGYTF; cdr3_nt: TGTGCCAGCAGTTACTCGGACAGTCGCTATGGCTACACCTTC
d_call: TRBD1; v_call: TRBV30; j_call: TRBJ1-4; cdr3_aa: CAWSAPPDRVFF; cdr3_nt: TGTGCCTGGAGTGCCCCCCCGGACAGGGTGTTTTTT
d_call: NA; v_call: TRBV7-2; j_call: TRBJ2-7; cdr3_aa: CASSLAGSDEQYF; cdr3_nt: TGTGCCAGCAGCTTGGCGGGGAGTGACGAGCAGTACTTC
d_call: TRBD2; v_call: TRBV14; j_call: TRBJ2-5; cdr3_aa: CASSPRLAPQYF; cdr3_nt: TGTGCCAGCAGCCCTAGACTAGCGCCCCAGTACTTC
d_call: TRBD2; v_call: TRBV5-1; j_call: TRBJ2-1; cdr3_aa: CASSLALAGDYNEQFF; cdr3_nt: TGCGCCAGCAGCTTGGCCCTAGCGGGGGACTACAATGAGCAGTTCTTC
d_call: TRBD1; v_call: TRBV27; j_call: TRBJ1-2; cdr3_aa: CASSSFGQEWYGYTF; cdr3_nt: TGTGCCAGCAGTTCTTTTGGACAGGAATGGTATGGCTACACCTTC
d_call: TRBD2; v_call: TRBV29-1; j_call: TRBJ2-3; cdr3_aa: CSGQPGGPRDTQYF; cdr3_nt: TGCAGCGGCCAACCGGGGGGGCCTCGAGATACGCAGTATTTT
d_call: TRBD1; v_call: TRBV5-5; j_call: TRBJ1-4; cdr3_aa: CASSGTVSTNEKLFF; cdr3_nt: TGTGCCAGCAGCGGGACAGTCTCAACTAATGAAAAACTGTTTTTT
d_call: NA; v_call: TRBV12-3/TRBV12-4; j_call: TRBJ1-5; cdr3_aa: CASSLRTVQLQHF; cdr3_nt: TGTGCCAGCAGTTTAAGGACTGTTCAGCTCCAGCATTTT
d_call: TRBD2; v_call: TRBV6-2/TRBV6-3; j_call: TRBJ2-7; cdr3_aa: CASSYSQLADYEQYF; cdr3_nt: TGTGCCAGCAGTTACTCACAACTAGCGGACTACGAGCAGTACTTC
d_call: TRBD2; v_call: TRBV6-1; j_call: TRBJ2-2; cdr3_aa: CASSDPRLAGTGELFF; cdr3_nt: TGTGCCAGCAGTGACCCCAGACTAGCGGGAACCGGGGAGCTGTTTTTT
d_call: TRBD1; v_call: TRBV11-2; j_call: TRBJ2-5; cdr3_aa: CASSLGRGGVQETQYF; cdr3_nt: TGTGCCAGCAGCTTAGGGCGAGGGGGCGTTCAAGAGACCCAGTACTTC
d_call: NA; v_call: TRBV9; j_call: TRBJ2-2; cdr3_aa: CASSVGDSLTGELFF; cdr3_nt: TGTGCCAGCAGCGTAGGCGATAGTTTGACCGGGGAGCTGTTTTTT
d_call: TRBD2; v_call: TRBV2; j_call: TRBJ2-2; cdr3_aa: CASSARTSRGGELFF; cdr3_nt: TGTGCCAGCAGCGCTAGGACTAGCAGGGGCGGGGAGCTGTTTTTT
d_call: TRBD2; v_call: TRBV5-1; j_call: TRBJ2-2; cdr3_aa: CASRPSGRGTGELFF; cdr3_nt: TGCGCCAGCAGACCGAGCGGGAGGGGCACCGGGGAGCTGTTTTTT